These T cell receptor beta chains were read from a single sample in a study of OX40 agonist ivuxolimab in advanced cancers. Using immunoSEQ multiplex PCR, the repertoire was profiled, and TCRdb retains in-frame clones only, with some absent. The sample has over 95,000 clones, 91% seen once. The input for sequencing was CD4+ or CD8+ T cells sorted from blood, taken in a trial of the OX40 agonist ivuxolimab. These receptors came from an adult with an advanced solid tumor such as melanoma, head and neck, liver or kidney cancer. CDR3s include the opening cysteine and the closing phenylalanine or tryptophan. A D gene is named only where the DNA matches it firmly. The size entry is marked missing in some rows and otherwise reads once, few, many or a size class.

TRBJ1-5	TRBV19	TRBD1	once	TGTGCCAGTAGTCAAGGGACAGGGGGCACGACTAGCAATCAGCCCCAGCATTTT	CASSQGTGGTTSNQPQHF
TRBJ2-5	TRBV28	TRBD2	-	TGTGCCAGCAGTTTGGGACTAGCAGAGACCCAGTACTTC	CASSLGLAETQYF
TRBJ1-4	TRBV28	TRBD1	-	TGTGCCAGCAGTTGGGTATCTAGGGGGCTTACTAATGAAAAACTGTTTTTT	CASSWVSRGLTNEKLFF
TRBJ2-1	TRBV6-5	TRBD1	-	TGTGCCAGCACTCAAAAGGGGGCGGGTTACAATGAGCAGTTCTTC	CASTQKGAGYNEQFF
TRBJ2-7	TRBV7-2	-	-	TGTGCCAGCAGCTTAGTAGGTAGCGTGGAGGGAGAGCAGTACTTC	CASSLVGSVEGEQYF
TRBJ1-5	TRBV7-9	TRBD1	-	TGTGCCAGCAGCCTAGGGACAGGGGCAGACAATCAGCCCCAGCATTTT	CASSLGTGADNQPQHF
TRBJ1-6	TRBV6-6	TRBD1	-	TGTGCCAGCAGCAGGGGGGAACATAATTCACCCCTCCACTTT	CASSRGEHNSPLHF
TRBJ2-3	TRBV14	-	-	TGTGCCAGCAGCTATGGAACGTCCCGCGGCACAGATACGCAGTATTTT	CASSYGTSRGTDTQYF
TRBJ2-3	TRBV4-2	TRBD2	-	TGTGCCAGCAGTGCGGGACTAGCGGGAGGGCCGACAGATACGCAGTATTTT	CASSAGLAGGPTDTQYF
TRBJ2-7	TRBV13	TRBD1	-	TGTGCCAGCAGCTTATCCCCACAGGGGAACGACGAGCAGTACTTC	CASSLSPQGNDEQYF
TRBJ2-2	TRBV5-1	TRBD2	-	TGCGCCAGCAGCTTGGATGGCGGGAGGAGGAACACCGGGGAGCTGTTTTTT	CASSLDGGRRNTGELFF
TRBJ1-2	TRBV7-2	-	-	TGTGCCAGCAGCCGAACCCGGTATGGCTACACCTTC	CASSRTRYGYTF
TRBJ2-5	TRBV18	TRBD2	few	TGTGCCAGCTCACGAAGCGGGAGTGAGACCCAGTACTTC	CASSRSGSETQYF
TRBJ2-5	TRBV2	TRBD1	-	TGTGCCAGCAGTTACCGGGACAGGGGCAACTTC	CASSYRDRGNF
TRBJ1-5	TRBV19	-	-	TGTGCCAGCGGCGAGGGGGGGAGCAATCAGCCCCAGCATTTT	CASGEGGSNQPQHF
TRBJ2-1	TRBV9	TRBD2	-	TGTGCCAGCAGCCCCCTGGGCGGGAGGACCCAAGAGCAGTTCTTC	CASSPLGGRTQEQFF
TRBJ1-5	TRBV28	-	-	TGTGCCAGCAGGGGGGGGAATCAGCCCCAGCATTTT	CASRGGNQPQHF
TRBJ2-3	TRBV13	-	-	TGTGCCAGCAGCCGCGGGGCCCGGGATACGCAGTATTTT	CASSRGARDTQYF
TRBJ2-3	TRBV27	-	-	TGTGCCAGCAGTTCGATCTTGCTAGCGTCTAGCACAGATACGCAGTATTTT	CASSSILLASSTDTQYF
TRBJ2-2	TRBV30	-	-	TGTGCCTGGAGTTCCGGGGTTCCTTCCGGGGAGCTGTTTTTT	CAWSSGVPSGELFF
TRBJ2-7	TRBV11-1	-	-	TGTGCCAGCAGCCCGTACGAAAACATAGGGCAGTACTTC	CASSPYENIGQYF
TRBJ2-1	TRBV12-5	TRBD2	-	TGTGCTAGTGGTCCCCCCAGTAGCGGGCCTTACAATGAGCAGTTCTTC	CASGPPSSGPYNEQFF
TRBJ2-3	TRBV6-1	-	-	TGTGCCAGCATATTCACAGATACGCAGTATTTT	CASIFTDTQYF
TRBJ2-5	TRBV5-1	-	-	TGCGCCAGCAGCTTGAACAGCCAGACAGAGACCCAGTACTTC	CASSLNSQTETQYF
TRBJ2-6	TRBV15	-	-	TGTGCCACCAGCAGAGGATTCCGGGACTCTGGGGCCAACGTCCTGACTTTC	CATSRGFRDSGANVLTF
TRBJ1-1	TRBV4-1	TRBD1	few	TGCGCCAGCAGCCAAGGACCCGGACAGGGGGCGCGTGACACTGAAGCTTTCTTT	CASSQGPGQGARDTEAFF
TRBJ2-7	TRBV27	-	-	TGTGTCAGCAGTAACGGGAGAACTACGTCGGAGCAGTACTTC	CVSSNGRTTSEQYF
TRBJ2-1	TRBV5-1	TRBD1	-	TGCGCCAGCAGCCTGACAGGGGTCCTCTACAATGAGCAGTTCTTC	CASSLTGVLYNEQFF
TRBJ2-7	TRBV18	TRBD1	-	TGTGCCAGCTCACCACCCGGGACAGGTGCCTACGAGCAGTACTTC	CASSPPGTGAYEQYF
TRBJ1-3	TRBV5-8	TRBD1	-	TGTGCCAGCAGCTTGGTGGCAGGGGGAATCTCTGGAAACACCATATATTTT	CASSLVAGGISGNTIYF
TRBJ2-7	TRBV21-1	-	-	TGTGCCAGCAGCAAATGCCCAACAGGGAGGGGAACCTACGAGCAGTACTTC	CASSKCPTGRGTYEQYF
TRBJ2-7	TRBV5-4	-	-	TGCGCCAGCAGCCAAGATGTGGGCAGGTCCTACGAGCAGTACTTC	CASSQDVGRSYEQYF
TRBJ2-1	TRBV5-6	TRBD2	-	TGTGCCAGCAGCTTGGACGGCGGTAGCGGGAAAAGCTCCTACAATGAGCAGTTCTTC	CASSLDGGSGKSSYNEQFF
TRBJ2-7	TRBV6-6	-	-	TGTGCCAGCAGTTACAATGTCGGCGAGCAGTACTTC	CASSYNVGEQYF
TRBJ1-1	TRBV6-5	-	-	TGTGCCAGCAGTGAAGTGCCGGGGAACACTGAAGCTTTCTTT	CASSEVPGNTEAFF
TRBJ2-1	TRBV11-2	TRBD1	-	TGTGCCAGCAGCCCGGGACAGAGCTCCTACAATGAGCAGTTCTTC	CASSPGQSSYNEQFF
TRBJ2-3	TRBV7-2	-	-	TGTGCCAGCAGCCCAGGCCTTAAAGATACGCAGTATTTT	CASSPGLKDTQYF
TRBJ1-5	TRBV18	-	-	TGTGCCAGCTCACCGGCGAGGGACCAGCCCCAGCATTTT	CASSPARDQPQHF
TRBJ2-7	TRBV4-1	TRBD2	-	TGCGCCAGCAGCCACAGACTAGCAGCTGGGGACGAGCAGTACTTC	CASSHRLAAGDEQYF
TRBJ1-2	TRBV7-2	-	-	TGCGCCAGCAGCCAAGATTACACGTACTATGGCTACACCTTC	CASSQDYTYYGYTF
TRBJ1-1	TRBV7-8	-	-	TGTGCCAGCAGCCGCTTCATCACGAACACTGAAGCTTTCTTT	CASSRFITNTEAFF
TRBJ2-3	TRBV18	-	-	TGTGCCAGCTCACCAAGGGACACTAGCACAGATACGCAGTATTTT	CASSPRDTSTDTQYF
TRBJ2-2	TRBV5-1	-	-	TGCGCCAGCAGAGTGGCGGTCACCGGGGAGCTGTTTTTT	CASRVAVTGELFF
TRBJ2-7	TRBV5-1	-	-	TGCGCCAGCAGCGAAGGGACGGCTGCGGCCTACGAGCAGTACTTC	CASSEGTAAAYEQYF
TRBJ1-5	TRBV18	TRBD1	-	TGTGCCAGCTCACTGGACAGGGATCAGCCCCAGCATTTT	CASSLDRDQPQHF
TRBJ2-2	TRBV6-1	-	once	TGTGCCAGCCGGGGCGCCCGAGGGACCGGGGAGCTGTTTTTT	CASRGARGTGELFF